The T cell receptor beta chain under discussion was sequenced for a study of blood T cell repertoires in COVID-19. Overall study context: The analysed material was cDNA or gDNA that came from T cells, B-cell-depleted T cells, or PBMCs.

Method: immunoSEQ multiplex PCR; TCRdb's copy keeps in-frame clones and lacks some. The table includes 250,000 to 400,000 clones, under 90% detected once. Trimming took off 4 bases at V and 7 bases at J, with 10 bases between the two ends. CDR1 is MGHDK, CDR2 SYGVNS, per germline. CDR3 length: 12 amino acids. During active infection, Seattle patients enrolled and were then monitored through disease. The V and J genes are TRBV25-1 and TRBJ1-2, with a tentative D call TRBD1 (5 bases). The sequence derives from a woman in her twenties or thirties with COVID-19, enrolled during active disease. Material: peripheral blood. The CDR3 reads CASSGTRAGYTF. For the CDR3, the DNA is TGTGCCAGCAGTGGAACCAGGGCTGGCTACACCTTC.